This record covers a single T cell receptor beta chain. Its target is not known. Only CD45RO-negative cells positively selected for CCR7 counted as naive CD8 cells, so terminally differentiated effector memory CD45RA+ cells were excluded. The study enrolled healthy HIV-negative adults without recent acute infections or vaccinations as donors. Produced via immunoSEQ multiplex PCR; TCRdb's table is partial and in-frame only. The sample carries some 1,900,000 clones, about 95% recorded once. The CDR3 runs 17 residues. V was trimmed by 2 bases and J by 0 bases, leaving 16 bases between them. Germline-derived CDR1 and CDR2 are LNHDA and SQIVND (reference sequence). This record belongs to a study of shared clonotypes between healthy human individuals. Study-level background: The donor pool was made up of two women and a few men aged 18 to 49. Plates per donor: three CD4 naive, three CD4 memory, two CD8 naive, one CD8 memory. The study's findings and limits: A handful of donors showed sharing of about 4.6% of naive CD4 clonotypes.

The TCR was taken from a young man in good health. Specimen: naive CD8+ T cells sorted from blood. V and J are TRBV19 and TRBJ1-1; D perhaps matches TRBD1 (5 bases). CDR3 sequence: CASSIPADWGLNTEAFF. DNA for the CDR3: TGTGCCAGTAGTATACCCGCCGACTGGGGCCTGAACACTGAAGCTTTCTTT.